This TCR beta chain was obtained from a study of vaccination effects on CD4 cells after COVID-19 (dated by TCRdb to 2021 to 2024). Describing the broader study: Each participant received two doses of an mRNA SARS-CoV-2 vaccine, either BNT162b2 or mRNA-1273. In both COVID-19 convalescent patients and infection-naive vaccine recipients, the study compared SARS-CoV-2 spike-specific CD4+ TCR repertoires from before mRNA vaccination with those from after it. A total of over nine COVID-19 convalescent patients and a handful of SARS-CoV-2-naive healthy vaccine recipients were included in the full study. In the study, cultures from other donors were sequenced using the Oncomine TCR Beta short-read assay on an Illumina iSeq 100.

Receptor amplification or capture employed the immunoSEQ multiplex PCR assay. TCR beta CDR3 sequencing was performed on DNA from the cultured, isolated CD4+ T cells. The original methods were these. The analysis removed non-productive TCR sequences, trimmed reads to the CDR3 region, and retained only CDR3s that were 7 or more amino acids long. Antigen-specific clonotypes were identified using the MANAFEST web app by comparison of expansion in peptide wells against reference cultures. To be called positive, a clone needed expansion at FDR<0.05 compared with the reference and with all other wells, an odds ratio greater than 5, and a frequency greater than 0.1% in two replicate wells. A clonotype was defined as cross-reactive if the clonotype was significantly expanded both in SARS-CoV-2 spike wells and in at least one common cold coronavirus spike condition. Levenshtein distance calculated with the stringdist R package was used to assess CDR3 similarity, and unrooted trees were constructed with ape in R 3.6.1. TCRdb carries this immuneACCESS record with in-frame sequences only. Its versions omit some clonotypes, under half of them owing to an unresolved V gene in the studies checked, with the rest unexplained. From that table come the V and J calls and clone size; the DNA was used to work out D and trimming. The sample profile shows 23,000 or so clones; about 74% of them were found once. The leading ten clones occupy around 3.3% of the sample.

Here is what the overall study found, with its caveats: At late post-vaccination timepoints, both infection-induced and vaccine-induced clones showed marked clonal contraction, consistent with waning T cell responses. Limitations of the study were the small number of convalescent patients and the absence of early post-infection timepoints. In healthy vaccine recipients, vaccine-induced clones were almost all SARS-CoV-2 mono-reactive, with only 1 of 255 being cross-reactive with common cold coronaviruses.

To identify antigen-specific CD4+ T cell clonotypes by their expansion, the ViraFEST assay first stimulated PBMC with viral peptide pools and then applied TCR sequencing. After about 9 days of culture, CD4+ T cells were isolated with the EasySep CD4+ T cell isolation kit. Negative nucleocapsid antibody results before and after vaccination confirmed that the healthy vaccine recipients had no prior SARS-CoV-2 infection. Each well held over 1.5 million PBMC cultured in IMDM containing roughly 4.9% human AB serum, around 10 IU/ml IL-2 and gentamicin, along with 8 to 10 ug/ml peptides. Half of the culture medium was replaced with fresh IL-2-containing medium on days 3 and 7. Unless otherwise noted, each peptide stimulation condition was cultured in triplicate wells. PBMC were separated from whole blood using Ficoll-Paque Plus gradient centrifugation and were then either cryopreserved at -140C or used fresh. The overlapping peptide pools covered the spike proteins of SARS-CoV-2 and of the common cold coronaviruses HCoV-NL63, HCoV-OC43 and HCoV-229E. The QIAamp micro DNA kit was used to extract genomic DNA from the cultured CD4+ T cells.

In its sample, this clone was seen a few times. Its antigen is still unknown. Base qualities are not provided; no much larger clone lies one nucleotide away. Sequences KGHDR (CDR1) and SFDVKD (CDR2) are obtained from the germline V gene. Trimming removed 5 bases from V and 1 base from J; the gene matches leave 3 bases unexplained. The CDR3 covers 15 residues, taking in both the cysteine and the phenylalanine. This entry keeps only the CDR3 DNA: 45 bases, framed from base 1. Recombination linked TRBV24-1 to TRBJ2-3; TRBD1 matches 9 bases in the middle. The source material was CD4+ T cells from PBMCs cultured with SARS-CoV-2 spike peptides, sampled before COVID-19 vaccination. In the paper's terms, the cell subset or site label means: SARS-CoV-2 spike overlapping peptide pool stimulation. The TCR originated in a human donor who received a COVID-19 vaccine. The CDR3 is CATSGTGGGTDTQYF. The nucleotide sequence is TGTGCCACCAGTGGTACAGGGGGCGGCACAGATACGCAGTATTTT.